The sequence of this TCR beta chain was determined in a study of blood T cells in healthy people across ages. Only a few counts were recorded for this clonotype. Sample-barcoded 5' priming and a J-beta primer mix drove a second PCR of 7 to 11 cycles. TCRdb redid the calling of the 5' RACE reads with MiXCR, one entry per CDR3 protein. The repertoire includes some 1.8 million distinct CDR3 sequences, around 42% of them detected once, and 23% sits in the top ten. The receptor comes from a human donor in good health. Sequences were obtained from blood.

This CDR3 is CASSPGPDNEQFF. CDR3 nucleotides: TGTGCCAGCTCACCGGGACCGGATAATGAGCAGTTCTTC. V is TRBV18 and J is TRBJ2-1; D possibly uses TRBD1 or TRBD2 (5 bases each). The germline V gene has CDR1 KGHSH and CDR2 LQKENI. This CDR3 has 13 amino acids. V dropped 3 bases and J dropped 7 bases, with 10 bases sitting between them.